The text below deals with one T cell receptor (beta chain). Libraries were prepared by immunoSEQ multiplex PCR; TCRdb keeps only in-frame clonotypes and omits some of them. The sample has over 8,000 clones; around 80% are singletons. The data originate from a study of hypomethylating agent response in myelodysplastic syndrome. The material was bone marrow, obtained before or after starting hypomethylating agent treatment for myelodysplastic syndrome (not recorded which). The receptor was derived from a human donor with myelodysplastic syndrome.

CDR3 bases: TGTGCCACCAGCGCCGGGCCCCGTGGGACCCAGTACTTC. Translating it yields CATSAGPRGTQYF. The chain uses TRBV15 and TRBJ2-5; no firm D call. The V end was cut by 5 bases, the J end by 7 bases, with 14 bases between. This CDR3 is 13 amino acids long. Germline values: CDR1 LNHNV, CDR2 YYDKDF (reference sequence).